This is a list of T cell receptor beta chains from one sample in a study of post-analysis software for immune sequencing data. TCRdb redid the calling of the PCR reads with MiXCR, one entry per CDR3 protein. The sample includes about 460,000 distinct CDR3 sequences, under 55% seen only once; the top ten take around 10%. The source material was blood. The receptors were sampled from a girl under 18 with multiple sclerosis. CDR3s include the opening cysteine and the closing phenylalanine or tryptophan. Each record gives: V gene, J gene, D gene, clone size, CDR3 protein, CDR3 DNA. The D gene is left open where the match is weak. Only part of the rows carry a size: once, few, many, or a class if the clone is expanded.

V gene: TRBV6-2/TRBV6-3; J gene: TRBJ2-5; D gene: .; clone size: once; CDR3 protein: CASSPTPKETQYF; CDR3 DNA: TGTGCCAGCAGTCCGACACCTAAAGAGACCCAGTACTTC
V gene: TRBV28; J gene: TRBJ2-1; D gene: .; clone size: many; CDR3 protein: CASSPPGNEQFF; CDR3 DNA: TGTGCCAGCAGCCCCCCCGGCAATGAGCAGTTCTTC
V gene: TRBV7-2; J gene: TRBJ2-5; D gene: TRBD1; clone size: .; CDR3 protein: CASSLQLGQGKETQYF; CDR3 DNA: TGTGCCAGCAGCTTACAGCTGGGACAGGGGAAAGAGACCCAGTACTTC
V gene: TRBV5-1; J gene: TRBJ1-3; D gene: .; clone size: .; CDR3 protein: CASSQQGVSGNTIYF; CDR3 DNA: TGCGCCAGCAGCCAGCAAGGGGTTTCTGGAAACACCATATATTTT
V gene: TRBV24-1; J gene: TRBJ2-1; D gene: TRBD1; clone size: .; CDR3 protein: CATSDSGQENYNEQFF; CDR3 DNA: TGTGCCACCAGTGATTCGGGACAGGAAAACTACAATGAGCAGTTCTTC
V gene: TRBV7-6; J gene: TRBJ2-3; D gene: TRBD2; clone size: many; CDR3 protein: CASSQGAGETDTQYF; CDR3 DNA: TGTGCCAGCAGCCAAGGGGCGGGAGAGACAGATACGCAGTATTTT
V gene: TRBV20-1; J gene: TRBJ2-1; D gene: TRBD2; clone size: few; CDR3 protein: CSVPRLAGDEQFF; CDR3 DNA: TGCAGTGTCCCGAGACTAGCGGGAGATGAGCAGTTCTTC
V gene: TRBV7-2; J gene: TRBJ2-3; D gene: TRBD2; clone size: .; CDR3 protein: CASSLVGLAGRSLDTQYF; CDR3 DNA: TGTGCCAGCAGCTTAGTCGGCCTAGCGGGACGGTCCTTGGATACGCAGTATTTT
V gene: TRBV29-1; J gene: TRBJ2-1; D gene: TRBD2; clone size: .; CDR3 protein: CSVEAGLAYEQFF; CDR3 DNA: TGCAGCGTTGAAGCTGGACTAGCCTATGAGCAGTTCTTC
V gene: TRBV7-9; J gene: TRBJ2-7; D gene: .; clone size: .; CDR3 protein: CASSPAADKATYEQYF; CDR3 DNA: TGTGCCAGCAGCCCCGCGGCGGACAAAGCGACCTACGAGCAGTACTTC
V gene: TRBV7-9; J gene: TRBJ2-1; D gene: TRBD2; clone size: .; CDR3 protein: CASSLEGLVINEQFF; CDR3 DNA: TGTGCCAGCAGCTTGGAGGGACTAGTTATCAATGAGCAGTTCTTC
V gene: TRBV7-9; J gene: TRBJ1-2; D gene: .; clone size: .; CDR3 protein: CASSSDLLYGYTF; CDR3 DNA: TGTGCCAGCAGCTCGGACCTTCTCTATGGCTACACCTTC
V gene: TRBV3-1; J gene: TRBJ2-1; D gene: .; clone size: .; CDR3 protein: CASSPPNSNSDEQFF; CDR3 DNA: TGTGCCAGCAGCCCCCCGAACAGCAACTCTGATGAGCAGTTCTTC
V gene: TRBV20-1; J gene: TRBJ2-7; D gene: .; clone size: many; CDR3 protein: CSARETSYEQYF; CDR3 DNA: TGCAGTGCTAGAGAGACCTCCTACGAGCAGTACTTC
V gene: TRBV6-1; J gene: TRBJ2-4; D gene: TRBD1; clone size: .; CDR3 protein: CASSEATGGSNIQYF; CDR3 DNA: TGTGCCAGCAGTGAAGCGACAGGGGGAAGCAACATTCAGTACTTC
V gene: TRBV20-1; J gene: TRBJ2-7; D gene: .; clone size: few; CDR3 protein: CSARKTSYEQYF; CDR3 DNA: TGCAGTGCGCGAAAGACTAGCTACGAGCAGTACTTC
V gene: TRBV20-1; J gene: TRBJ2-7; D gene: TRBD2; clone size: many; CDR3 protein: CSASASGSYEQYF; CDR3 DNA: TGCAGTGCTAGTGCGAGCGGGAGCTACGAGCAGTACTTC
V gene: TRBV20-1; J gene: TRBJ2-7; D gene: .; clone size: .; CDR3 protein: CSARSAGLREQYF; CDR3 DNA: TGCAGTGCTAGATCAGCAGGATTGAGGGAGCAGTACTTC
V gene: TRBV28; J gene: TRBJ1-2; D gene: .; clone size: .; CDR3 protein: CASSLAPGIPKGGYTF; CDR3 DNA: TGTGCCAGCAGTTTGGCCCCCGGTATCCCGAAAGGAGGCTACACCTTC
V gene: TRBV11-2; J gene: TRBJ2-1; D gene: .; clone size: .; CDR3 protein: CASSLEWYEVSSYNEQFF; CDR3 DNA: TGTGCCAGCAGCTTAGAGTGGTACGAAGTAAGCTCCTACAATGAGCAGTTCTTC
V gene: TRBV20-1; J gene: TRBJ2-3; D gene: .; clone size: .; CDR3 protein: CSATDRPRHTQYF; CDR3 DNA: TGCAGTGCTACCGATCGCCCGCGGCATACGCAGTATTTT
V gene: TRBV7-9; J gene: TRBJ2-7; D gene: TRBD2; clone size: .; CDR3 protein: CASSLARGLAETYEQYF; CDR3 DNA: TGTGCCAGCAGCTTAGCCAGGGGACTAGCGGAGACCTACGAGCAGTACTTC
V gene: TRBV5-1; J gene: TRBJ2-7; D gene: .; clone size: few; CDR3 protein: CASSLGSAVSSYEQYF; CDR3 DNA: TGCGCCAGCAGCTTGGGATCGGCCGTAAGCTCCTACGAGCAGTACTTC
V gene: TRBV7-9; J gene: TRBJ1-3; D gene: .; clone size: few; CDR3 protein: CASSLARVSGNTIYF; CDR3 DNA: TGTGCCAGCAGCTTAGCGCGGGTCTCTGGAAACACCATATATTTT
V gene: TRBV4-1; J gene: TRBJ1-6; D gene: TRBD1; clone size: few; CDR3 protein: CASSQDRWQGDSPLHF; CDR3 DNA: TGCGCCAGCAGCCAAGATAGGTGGCAGGGGGATTCACCCCTCCACTTT
V gene: TRBV9; J gene: TRBJ2-5; D gene: .; clone size: .; CDR3 protein: CASSETGNEQYF; CDR3 DNA: TGTGCCAGCAGCGAGACCGGCAATGAGCAGTACTTC
V gene: TRBV5-1; J gene: TRBJ2-1; D gene: TRBD1; clone size: many; CDR3 protein: CASSAGTDYNEQFF; CDR3 DNA: TGCGCCAGCAGCGCCGGGACAGACTACAATGAGCAGTTCTTC
V gene: TRBV5-1; J gene: TRBJ2-7; D gene: .; clone size: .; CDR3 protein: CASSLNLVGAHEQYF; CDR3 DNA: TGCGCCAGCAGCTTAAACCTAGTGGGAGCCCACGAGCAGTACTTC